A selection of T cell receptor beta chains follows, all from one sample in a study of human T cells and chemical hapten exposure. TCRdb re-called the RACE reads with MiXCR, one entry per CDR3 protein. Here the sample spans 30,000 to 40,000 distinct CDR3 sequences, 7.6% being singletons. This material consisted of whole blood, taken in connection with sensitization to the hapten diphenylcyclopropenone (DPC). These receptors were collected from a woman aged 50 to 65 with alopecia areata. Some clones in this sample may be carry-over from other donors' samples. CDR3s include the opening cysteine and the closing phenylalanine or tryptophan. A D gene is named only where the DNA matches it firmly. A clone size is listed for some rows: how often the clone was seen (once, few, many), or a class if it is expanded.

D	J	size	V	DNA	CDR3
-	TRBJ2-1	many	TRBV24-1	TGTGCCCCTCCTTTAGACTCCTACAATGAGCAGTTCTTC	CAPPLDSYNEQFF
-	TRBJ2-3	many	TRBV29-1	TGCAGCGGGCTACAGCCGGCGGGGAGGTCGGATACGCAGTATTTT	CSGLQPAGRSDTQYF
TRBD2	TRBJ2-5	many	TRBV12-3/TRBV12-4	TGTGCCAGCAGTTCCCGGAGCGGGAGGGACGGGACCCAGTACTTC	CASSSRSGRDGTQYF
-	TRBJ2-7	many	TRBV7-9	TGTGCCAGCGGCCCCTACGAGCAGTACTTC	CASGPYEQYF
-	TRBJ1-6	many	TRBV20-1	TGCAGTGCTAGAGCGGCCGGGGCACCCCTCCACTTT	CSARAAGAPLHF
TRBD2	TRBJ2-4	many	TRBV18	TGTGCCAGCTCACCAGGTGTAGGCGGGAGTGAGGGAAACATTCAGTACTTC	CASSPGVGGSEGNIQYF
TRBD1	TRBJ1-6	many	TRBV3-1	TGTGCCAGCAGCCATCGACAGGGGAATTCACCCCTCCACTTT	CASSHRQGNSPLHF
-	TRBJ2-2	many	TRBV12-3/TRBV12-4	TGTGCCAGCAGACCCGGGCTGACGGAGGGGGAGCTGTTTTTT	CASRPGLTEGELFF
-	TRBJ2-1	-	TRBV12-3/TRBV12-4	TGTGCCAGCAGTTTCGGTCAGGGATGGAATGAGCAGTTCTTC	CASSFGQGWNEQFF
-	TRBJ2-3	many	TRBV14	TGTGCCAGCAGCCGCCGGAGGCCCTCCACAGATACGCAGTATTTT	CASSRRRPSTDTQYF
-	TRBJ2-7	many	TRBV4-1	TGCGCCAGCAGCCAAGAACTAAGGGCAGGGGGGGGCGAGCAGTACTTC	CASSQELRAGGGEQYF
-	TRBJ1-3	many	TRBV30	TGTGCCTGGAGCAGACAGCTAACTGGAAACACCATATATTTT	CAWSRQLTGNTIYF
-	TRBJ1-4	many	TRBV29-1	TGCAGCGTTGAACAGGGTCTTGAAAAACTGTTTTTT	CSVEQGLEKLFF
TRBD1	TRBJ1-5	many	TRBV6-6	TGTGCCAGCAGTGCACCGGGACAGGGAACTCAGCCCCAGCATTTT	CASSAPGQGTQPQHF
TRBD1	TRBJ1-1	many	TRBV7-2	TGTGCCAGCAGCTTATTTGACAGGGCTGGGACTGAAGCTTTCTTT	CASSLFDRAGTEAFF